Shown below are 9 T cell receptor beta chains from a single sample sequenced in a study of T cells after yellow fever vaccination. TCRdb ran MiXCR on the 5' RACE reads and lists one entry per CDR3 protein. This table has about 630,000 distinct CDR3 sequences, about 12% appearing once. The sample consisted of PBMCs, taken on the day of the yellow fever booster vaccination. All receptors come from a man between 25 and 39 years old who received the YFV17D yellow fever vaccine.

This clonotype is a singleton in its sample. Being one base from a much bigger clone, this may be a read error. The rearrangement links TRBV29-1 to TRBJ2-3; D is perhaps TRBD2 (5 bases). Per germline, CDR1 SQVTM and CDR2 ANQGSEA. CDR3 length equals 14 residues. In nucleotides, the CDR3 is TGCAGCGTTGAAGTGGGGAGTCTCACAGATAAGCAGTATTTT. Protein sequence: CSVEVGSLTDKQYF.

The rearrangement joins TRBV2 to TRBJ2-3, with 7 bases identical to TRBD2. CDR3 size: 13 residues. The V segment lost 4 bases and the J segment 8 bases; nucleotides outside the gene matches: 6. CDR1 and CDR2 from the germline V gene are SNHLY and FYNNEI. The CDR3 here is CASSVTGTTTQYF. CDR3 sequence (DNA): TGTGCCAGCAGTGTTACCGGGACTACTACGCAGTATTTT.

The rearrangement uses TRBV5-1 and TRBJ1-3; D remains unclear. Deletions cut 2 bases from V and 8 bases from J, with 5 bases between. This CDR3 has 11 amino acids. Germline V CDR1 and CDR2: SGHRS, YFSETQ. The CDR3 DNA follows: TGCGCCAGCAGCTTTTTGGACACCATATATTTT. Residues: CASSFLDTIYF.

In this sample, this clonotype turned up a few times. The chain carries TRBV12-3 or TRBV12-4 and TRBJ2-5; 8 bases map to TRBD1. The CDR3 extends over 14 amino acids. J lost 2 bases, V lost 6 bases, and 5 bases had no gene match. DNA of the CDR3: TGTGCCAGCAGCAATACAGGGGGTCAAGAGACCCAGTACTTC. It yields the protein CASSNTGGQETQYF.

This chain joins TRBV24-1 and TRBJ2-3; D unresolved. The CDR3 loop spans 14 amino acids. Trimming took 11 bases from V and 4 from J, leaving 18 bases between them. Germline-derived CDR1 and CDR2 are KGHDR and SFDVKD. The DNA for the CDR3 is TGTGCCAGAGGATCGTCTGGGTGGTCAGATACGCAGTATTTT. Translation gives CARGSSGWSDTQYF.

This clonotype was seen at least ten times. The CDR3 nucleotides read TGTGCCAGTTCTTTGCGAGCCTACAATGAGCAGTTCTTC. Residues: CASSLRAYNEQFF. J is TRBJ2-1 and V is TRBV19, with no clear D. This CDR3 comprises 13 residues. The V gene lost 8 bases and the J gene lost 2 bases, with 10 bases spanning the gap. Germline V lookup: CDR1 LNHDA, CDR2 SQIVND (reference sequence).

A few counts support this clonotype. This sequence joins TRBV12-3 or TRBV12-4 and TRBJ2-2, with D maybe TRBD2 (6 bases). The CDR3 is made up of 15 amino acids. Trimming stripped 3 bases from V and 4 bases from J, with 12 bases between. CDR3 protein: CASSLWWRGTGELFF. The DNA of the CDR3 is TGTGCCAGCAGTTTGTGGTGGCGGGGCACCGGGGAGCTGTTTTTT.

This clonotype was observed at least ten times. The V call is TRBV7-9, the J call TRBJ2-1; possible D gene TRBD2, 5 bases. Trimming took off 3 bases at V and 8 bases at J, with 8 bases between the two ends. The CDR3 is made up of 12 amino acids. Germline assignment: CDR1 SEHNR and CDR2 FQNEAQ (reference sequence). The CDR3 region has the DNA TGTGCCAGCAGCTTCGGGCGGGATGAGCAGTTCTTC. This gives the protein CASSFGRDEQFF.

J is TRBJ2-7 and V is TRBV20-1; D uncertain. Germline loops: CDR1 DFQATT, CDR2 SNEGSKA (reference sequence). CDR3 size: 11 residues. Trimming took 7 bases from V and 3 from J, leaving 10 bases between them. Here the CDR3 reads CSGLANYEQYF. CDR3 sequence (DNA): TGCAGTGGACTGGCTAACTACGAGCAGTACTTC.